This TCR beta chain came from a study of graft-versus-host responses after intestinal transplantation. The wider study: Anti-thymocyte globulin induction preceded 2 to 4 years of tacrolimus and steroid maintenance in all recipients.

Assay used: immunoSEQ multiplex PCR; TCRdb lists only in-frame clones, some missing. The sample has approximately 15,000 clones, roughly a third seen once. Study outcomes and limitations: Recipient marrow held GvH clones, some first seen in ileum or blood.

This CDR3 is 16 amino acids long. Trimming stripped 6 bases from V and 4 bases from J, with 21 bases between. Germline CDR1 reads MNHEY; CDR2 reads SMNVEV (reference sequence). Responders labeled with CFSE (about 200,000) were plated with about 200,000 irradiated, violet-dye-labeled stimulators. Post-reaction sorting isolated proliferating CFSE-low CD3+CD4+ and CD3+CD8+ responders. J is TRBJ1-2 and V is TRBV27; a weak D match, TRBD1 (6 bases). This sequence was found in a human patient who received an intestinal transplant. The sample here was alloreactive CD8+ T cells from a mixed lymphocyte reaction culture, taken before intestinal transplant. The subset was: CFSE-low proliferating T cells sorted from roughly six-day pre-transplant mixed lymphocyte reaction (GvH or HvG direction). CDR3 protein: CASRFYGGQQGYGYTF. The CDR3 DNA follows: TGTGCCAGCAGATTTTACGGGGGCCAGCAGGGCTATGGCTACACCTTC.